One sample yielded the 24 T cell receptor beta chains listed below, sequenced in a study of cytomegalovirus exposure and HLA in healthy donors. In the PCR, 60 Vbeta and 13 Jbeta primers were used. Clones were sequenced by immunoSEQ multiplex PCR, and TCRdb holds only the in-frame ones, with some missing. Among about 140,000 clones listed, 65% to 75% were seen once. Sequencing used PBMCs. Receptor source: a man aged 55 to 70 in good health and CMV-seronegative.

This clone was recorded a few times. V usage is TRBV27 and J usage is TRBJ1-5; D gene uncertain. This CDR3 spans 15 amino acids. V lost 2 bases and J 5 bases, leaving 13 bases between the germline ends. Germline V gene data show CDR1 as MNHEY and CDR2 as SMNVEV (reference sequence). The CDR3 coding sequence is TGTGCCAGCAGTTTAACAAACGTTGGCTATCAGCCCCAGCATTTT. Translated: CASSLTNVGYQPQHF.

The chain is built from TRBV4-1 and TRBJ2-1; 8 nucleotides agree with TRBD2. This CDR3 has 15 amino acids. J was trimmed by 2 bases and V by 4 bases; bases with no gene match: 4. Per germline, CDR1 MGHRA and CDR2 YSYEKL. In DNA form, the CDR3 reads TGCGCCAGCAGCCCATTAGCGGGAACCTACAATGAGCAGTTCTTC. It specifies CASSPLAGTYNEQFF.

J is TRBJ2-1 and V is TRBV28; 11 bases line up with TRBD1. CDR1 and CDR2 from the germline V gene are MDHEN and SYDVKM. This CDR3 is 23 amino acids long. V lost 3 bases and J lost 4; bases outside the gene matches: 26. CDR3 sequence (DNA): TGTGCCAGCAGTTTTATTTCCCCAACCCTACAGGACAGGGGGCGGGGCTTTTACAATGAGCAGTTCTTC. Protein: CASSFISPTLQDRGRGFYNEQFF.

This clone was recorded once. The chain couples TRBV12-5 to TRBJ2-2, with D perhaps TRBD2 (6 bases). From germline, CDR1 is LGHNT and CDR2 FRNRAP. CDR3 length equals 14 residues. Trimming stripped 5 bases from V and 5 bases from J, with 12 bases between. The CDR3 nucleotides are TGTGCTAGTGGTCGTGCAGGAGGGACCGGGGAGCTGTTTTTT. This gives the protein CASGRAGGTGELFF.

This clone was detected a few times. The chain recombines TRBV6-1 with TRBJ1-3, with 9 bases matching TRBD1. V was pared by 0 bases and J by 2 bases, with 5 bases of the junction left unmatched. Germline V gene lookup returns CDR1 MNHNS and CDR2 SASEGT. The CDR3 length is 17 residues. The chain's CDR3 is CASSEAFRTGAGNTIYF. The CDR3, as DNA: TGTGCCAGCAGTGAAGCGTTCAGGACAGGGGCTGGAAACACCATATATTTT.

This chain connects TRBV2 to TRBJ2-7, with 8 bases aligning to TRBD1. Trimming took 5 bases from V and 10 from J; bases not matched to a gene: 7. CDR1 is SNHLY, CDR2 FYNNEI, per germline. The CDR3 spans 12 residues. The CDR3 spells CASSKGQEAQYF. DNA of the CDR3: TGTGCCAGCAGTAAGGGACAGGAGGCCCAGTACTTC.

The chain carries TRBV2 and TRBJ2-1; D is unresolved. Trimming took 3 bases from V and 0 from J, leaving 9 bases between them. Germline V lookup: CDR1 SNHLY, CDR2 FYNNEI. This CDR3 comprises 15 residues. CDR3 DNA: TGTGCCAGCAGTGATCTACGGAGCTCCTACAATGAGCAGTTCTTC. Amino acid sequence: CASSDLRSSYNEQFF.

On this clone: An end of the junction differs from the germline gene, which may be a read error. This chain joins TRBV7-9 and TRBJ2-7; TRBD2 matches 7 bases. Germline V lookup: CDR1 SEHNR, CDR2 FQNEAQ (reference sequence). The CDR3 totals 12 residues. This CDR3 reads CSSSFPPGGQYF. In DNA, the CDR3 is TGTTCCAGCAGCTTCCCGCCGGGAGGGCAGTACTTC. Looking up the rest from reference TRBV7-9 and TRBJ2-7 gives the full variable domain: DTGVSQNPRHKITKRGQNVTFRCDPISEHNRLYWYRQTLGQGPEFLTYFQNEAQLEKSRLLSDRFSAERPKGSFSTLEIQRTEQGDSAMYLCSSSFPPGGQYFGPGTRLTVT.

The gene calls are TRBV7-9 and TRBJ1-1; D possibly corresponds to TRBD1 (6 bases). The CDR3 is 16 residues long. V gave up 1 base and J gave up 5 bases, with 17 bases separating them. Germline loops: CDR1 SEHNR, CDR2 FQNEAQ (reference sequence). CDR3 sequence (DNA): TGTGCCAGCAGCTTAGAAACGGGGGGAAGGGGGACTGAAGCTTTCTTT. This encodes CASSLETGGRGTEAFF.

The table lists this clone with a few counts. The chain recombines TRBV2 with TRBJ2-5; 8 bases agree with TRBD2. The CDR3 totals 14 residues. After removal of 6 bases from V and 0 bases from J, the junction contained 3 bases not matched to a gene. Germline lookup yields CDR1 SNHLY and CDR2 FYNNEI. This CDR3 is CASRPGLDQETQYF. CDR3 nucleotides: TGTGCCAGCAGACCGGGACTAGACCAAGAGACCCAGTACTTC.

The gene calls are TRBV10-1 and TRBJ2-7; a weak D match, TRBD2 (6 bases). CDR1 is WNHNN, CDR2 SYGVQD, per germline (reference sequence). V lost 4 bases and J lost 3, with 13 bases in between. The CDR3 covers 14 residues. CDR3 nucleotides: TGCGCCAGCAGTGCGGGGGATACTCTCTACGAGCAGTACTTC. Amino acid sequence: CASSAGDTLYEQYF.

V usage is TRBV7-2 and J usage is TRBJ1-5; TRBD1 matches 7 bases. Germline V gives CDR1 SGHTA, CDR2 FQGNSA. The CDR3 extends over 15 amino acids. V lost 5 bases to trimming and J lost 0 bases; unmatched junction nucleotides: 4. In DNA, the CDR3 is TGTGCCAGCAGCACTCGACAGGGTAGCAATCAGCCCCAGCATTTT. Translating gives CASSTRQGSNQPQHF.

The rearrangement joins TRBV28 to TRBJ1-5; D call uncertain. The CDR3 contains 15 residues. Deletions cut 8 bases from V and 4 bases from J, with 18 bases between. The germline CDR1 and CDR2 sequences are MDHEN and SYDVKM. CDR3 nucleotide sequence: TGTGCCAGCGCCGACCTGACCCGGGTAAATCAGCCCCAGCATTTT. Translating it yields CASADLTRVNQPQHF.

This clone has only a few counts. The rearrangement links TRBV19 to TRBJ2-3; D remains ambiguous. V was shortened by 6 bases and J by 4 bases, with 17 bases between the two germline ends. CDR1 is LNHDA, CDR2 SQIVND, per germline (reference sequence). The CDR3 spans 15 residues. The CDR3, as DNA: TGTGCCAGTAGCCCACTCAGCGATGCGGCAGATACGCAGTATTTT. This codes for CASSPLSDAADTQYF.

Notes on this clone: One end of the junction is discordant with germline, which a read error may explain. In nucleotides, the CDR3 is TGTGCTAGCAGCTTGGACAGGGGGGCCTACGAGCAGTACTTC. This encodes CASSLDRGAYEQYF. V usage is TRBV7-7 and J usage is TRBJ2-7, with 10 bases fitting TRBD1. This CDR3 region has 14 residues. CDR1 SSHAT and CDR2 FNYEAQ come from the germline V gene (reference sequence).

CDR3 DNA sequence: TGTGCCAGCAGCCTCGGGACAGGGGGCTACTATGGCTACACCTTC. It is translated as CASSLGTGGYYGYTF. The chain carries TRBV11-1 and TRBJ1-2; 12 positions agree with TRBD1. This CDR3 region has 15 residues. J lost 3 bases, V lost 5 bases, and 4 bases had no gene match. Germline CDR1 reads SGHAT; CDR2 reads FQDESV (reference sequence).

This chain uses TRBV7-2 with TRBJ1-5; maybe TRBD1 (6 bases). V was pared by 5 bases and J by 6 bases, with 11 bases between. This CDR3 has 13 amino acids. The germline V gene has CDR1 SGHTA and CDR2 FQGNSA. The CDR3 coding sequence is TGTGCCAGCAGCCTGGGGGCCGCTCAGCCCCAGCATTTT. Its translation: CASSLGAAQPQHF.

The chain uses TRBV2 and TRBJ2-1; 8 nucleotides align to TRBD2. The CDR3 loop spans 18 amino acids. V shed 4 bases, J shed 9 bases, and the junction held 20 bases outside the gene matches. The germline gives CDR1 SNHLY, CDR2 FYNNEI. The CDR3 reads CASSGQLTGLVFLGEQFF. Here the CDR3 DNA reads TGTGCCAGCAGTGGCCAACTCACGGGACTAGTCTTTTTGGGTGAGCAGTTCTTC.

In its sample, this clone was seen once. The rearrangement links TRBV5-4 to TRBJ2-5; D possibly corresponds to TRBD2 (6 bases). The CDR3 sequence is 16 residues long. Germline CDR1 and CDR2: SGHNT and YYREEE (reference sequence). V lost 3 bases and J 2 bases, leaving 17 bases between the germline ends. The CDR3 DNA reads TGTGCCAGCAGCTCAGGACTACGGGATTCACAAGAGACCCAGTACTTC. Translated, it gives CASSSGLRDSQETQYF.

The chain has TRBV19 and TRBJ1-6; TRBD1 matches at 8 bases. The CDR3 is made up of 15 amino acids. Germline trimming cut 3 bases from V and 6 bases from J; bases unmatched to any gene: 4. Germline assignment: CDR1 LNHDA and CDR2 SQIVND (reference sequence). In DNA, the CDR3 is TGTGCCAGTAGTATGACAGGGGTGGGTAATTCACCCCTCCACTTT. Its translation is CASSMTGVGNSPLHF.

This chain joins TRBV29-1 and TRBJ1-1; the D gene is possibly TRBD1 (5 bases). Germline V lookup: CDR1 SQVTM, CDR2 ANQGSEA. V gave up 2 bases and J gave up 7 bases, with 14 bases separating them. The length of the CDR3 is 13 residues. CDR3 amino acids: CSVEPQGTFEAFF. The CDR3 nucleotides are TGCAGCGTTGAACCCCAGGGAACCTTTGAAGCTTTCTTT. The full variable domain, with the rest looked up from reference TRBV29-1 and TRBJ1-1, is SAVISQKPSRDICQRGTSLTIQCQVDSQVTMMFWYRQQPGQSLTLIATANQGSEATYESGFVIDKFPISRPNLTFSTLTVSNMSPEDSSIYLCSVEPQGTFEAFFGQGTRLTVV.

The chain links TRBV15 to TRBJ2-5; tentative D call: TRBD1 (6 bases). The J call may be mistaken, given a closer DNA end match to TRBJ2-7. This CDR3 comprises 16 residues. The V gene's germline CDR1 is LNHNV and CDR2 YYDKDF (reference sequence). This chain's CDR3 is CATSRGGQLSSYEQYF. The CDR3 DNA reads as TGTGCCACCAGCAGAGGTGGACAGTTGAGCTCCTACGAGCAGTACTTC.

This clone occurred a few times. The chain is built from TRBV5-6 and TRBJ1-1; unclear D gene. Trimming removed 0 bases from V and 5 bases from J, with 11 bases in between. Germline loops: CDR1 SGHDT, CDR2 YYEEEE. The CDR3 covers 14 residues. The CDR3 loop is CASSLVSRGTEAFF. Written as DNA, the CDR3 is TGTGCCAGCAGCTTGGTTTCAAGAGGGACTGAAGCTTTCTTT.

The chain combines TRBV5-6 with TRBJ2-1; 10 bases are shared with TRBD2. Germline V gene sequence: CDR1 SGHDT, CDR2 YYEEEE. The V gene end was trimmed by 0 bases and the J gene end by 5 bases; junction bases not matched to a gene: 8. The CDR3 totals 17 residues. CDR3 in amino acids: CASSLAVAGGFHNEQFF. The CDR3 bases are TGTGCCAGCAGCTTGGCCGTAGCGGGAGGATTCCACAATGAGCAGTTCTTC.